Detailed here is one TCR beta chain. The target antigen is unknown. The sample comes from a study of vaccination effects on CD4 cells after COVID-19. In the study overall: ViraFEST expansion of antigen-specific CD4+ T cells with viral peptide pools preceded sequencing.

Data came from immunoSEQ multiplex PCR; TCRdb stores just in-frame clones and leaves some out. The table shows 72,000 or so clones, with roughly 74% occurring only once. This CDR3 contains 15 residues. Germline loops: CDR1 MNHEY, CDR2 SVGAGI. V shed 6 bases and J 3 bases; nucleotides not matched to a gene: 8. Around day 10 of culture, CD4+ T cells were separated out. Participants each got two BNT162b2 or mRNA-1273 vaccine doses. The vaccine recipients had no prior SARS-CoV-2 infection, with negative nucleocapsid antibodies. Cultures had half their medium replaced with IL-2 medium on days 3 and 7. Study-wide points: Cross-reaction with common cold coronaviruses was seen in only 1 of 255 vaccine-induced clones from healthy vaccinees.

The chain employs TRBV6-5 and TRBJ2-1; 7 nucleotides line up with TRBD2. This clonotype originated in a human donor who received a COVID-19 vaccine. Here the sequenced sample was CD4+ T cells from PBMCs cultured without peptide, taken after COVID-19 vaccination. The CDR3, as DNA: TGTGCCAGCAGGACCTCCCGGGGGGACTACAATGAGCAGTTCTTC. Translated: CASRTSRGDYNEQFF.